These T cell receptor beta chains were read from a single sample in a study of T cell changes during pregnancy in multiple sclerosis. Profiling relied on immunoSEQ multiplex PCR, and the TCRdb table lists in-frame clones only, not all of them. The sample comprises 100,000 or so clones, around 92% of which are singletons, and about 3.1% rests with the top ten. The material sequenced was peripheral blood, taken in the second trimester of pregnancy. The origin of the receptors is a female donor with multiple sclerosis, enrolled in a pregnancy study. Both conserved end residues are part of each CDR3. D genes are given only for firm matches. Clone size is not always given. Where it is, it says once, few, many or a class for expanded clones.

d_gene,abundance,v_gene,j_gene,CDR3nt,CDR3aa
-,-,TRBV28,TRBJ1-5,TGTGCCAGCAGAGGGCAGGGGAGTCAGCCCCAGCATTTT,CASRGQGSQPQHF
TRBD2,-,TRBV28,TRBJ2-6,TGTGCCAGCAGCCCGACTAGCGGGGCTTACTCTGGGGCCAACGTCCTGACTTTC,CASSPTSGAYSGANVLTF
TRBD2,-,TRBV7-2,TRBJ2-7,TGTGCCAGCACTAGGACTAGCGTCAGCGATGAGCAGTACTTC,CASTRTSVSDEQYF
-,-,TRBV12-2,TRBJ2-1,TGTGCAAGTCTCGGGGGAAAGTTCTTC,CASLGGKFF
TRBD1,-,TRBV6-1,TRBJ1-1,TGTGCCAGCAGGACAGGGGCCGCTAAAACTGAAGCTTTCTTT,CASRTGAAKTEAFF
-,-,TRBV7-2,TRBJ2-5,TGTGCCAGCAGCTTAGATCAGCAAGAGACCCAGTACTTC,CASSLDQQETQYF
TRBD2,once,TRBV5-4,TRBJ2-5,TGTGCCAGCACCCACCGGGGACTAGCGGGAGTCTCAGAGACCCAGTACTTC,CASTHRGLAGVSETQYF
TRBD2,-,TRBV7-9,TRBJ2-3,TGTGCCAGCAGCGTACATTTGGGACTAGCGGGGATCACAGATACGCAGTATTTT,CASSVHLGLAGITDTQYF
-,-,TRBV6-1,TRBJ1-3,TGTGCCAGTACCGGACAGATAGGAAACACCATATATTTT,CASTGQIGNTIYF
-,-,TRBV7-3,TRBJ1-1,TGTGCCAGCAGCCAAAGACACTTACCCAACGTGAACACTGAAGCTTTCTTT,CASSQRHLPNVNTEAFF
-,few,TRBV5-6,TRBJ2-1,TGTGCCAGCAGCTTTCGGGGTGTAGGCACCTACAATGAGCAGTTCTTC,CASSFRGVGTYNEQFF
TRBD1,-,TRBV5-1,TRBJ1-4,TGCGCCAGCAGCTTGGGGGACAGGGGGAGGAGTGAAAAACTGTTTTTT,CASSLGDRGRSEKLFF
-,-,TRBV5-1,TRBJ1-1,TGCGCCAGCAGCTCAGGGTCGTCCACTGAAGCTTTCTTT,CASSSGSSTEAFF
-,-,TRBV5-1,TRBJ1-2,TGCGCCAGCAGCTCCGGGACAAAAGGTCTCTATGGCTACACCTTC,CASSSGTKGLYGYTF
-,-,TRBV29-1,TRBJ1-2,TGCAGCGTTGCGACCCTACCCGGGGTAGGCGCGAACTATGGCTACACCTTC,CSVATLPGVGANYGYTF
TRBD1,-,TRBV5-6,TRBJ2-7,TGTGCCAGCAGCTCTTACCGGGACAGTTACGAGCAGTACTTC,CASSSYRDSYEQYF
TRBD1,once,TRBV28,TRBJ2-7,TGTGCCAGCAGCCGGGACAGCTACGAGCAGTACTTC,CASSRDSYEQYF
TRBD2,-,TRBV16,TRBJ2-7,TGTGCCAGCAGCCGGGGGGGAGAGCAGTACTTC,CASSRGGEQYF
-,-,TRBV18,TRBJ2-7,TGTGCCAGCTCACCACCGGTAGGAGGCTACGAGCAGTACTTC,CASSPPVGGYEQYF
TRBD2,once,TRBV7-9,TRBJ2-3,TGTGCCAGCAGCCCCTACCCGGGACTAGCGGGAGCGGGAGATACGCAGTATTTT,CASSPYPGLAGAGDTQYF
TRBD1,-,TRBV5-8,TRBJ1-1,TGTGCCAGCAGCGCCCGGACAGGGATTTATGGTGAAGCTTTCTTT,CASSARTGIYGEAFF
-,-,TRBV21-1,TRBJ2-7,TGTGCCAGCAGCCCTCGGACTAGCGGGTCCTACGAGCAGTACTTC,CASSPRTSGSYEQYF
-,-,TRBV7-9,TRBJ1-1,TGTGCCAGCAGAACAGGGAGCGGTGAAGCTTTCTTT,CASRTGSGEAFF
-,once,TRBV7-8,TRBJ2-7,TGTGCCAGCGCCTGGAGCGAGTACGAGCAGTACTTC,CASAWSEYEQYF
TRBD2,-,TRBV7-4,TRBJ2-7,TGTGCCAGCAGCTCTAACAAGGGACTAGCGGGAGGGGTATTATACGAGCAGTACTTC,CASSSNKGLAGGVLYEQYF
-,-,TRBV9,TRBJ2-1,TGTGCCAGCAGCGTAGGAGGGAGGTACGTCGATGAGCAGTTCTTC,CASSVGGRYVDEQFF
TRBD2,-,TRBV4-2,TRBJ2-3,TGTGCCAGCAGCCAAGCGGGAGGCCCTACAGATACGCAGTATTTT,CASSQAGGPTDTQYF
TRBD2,few,TRBV7-2,TRBJ2-3,TGTGCCAGCAGCTTGACTAGCGGGAGTATGAATACGCAGTATTTT,CASSLTSGSMNTQYF
-,-,TRBV28,TRBJ1-3,TGTGCCAGCAGTTTTAACTCTGGAAACACCATATATTTT,CASSFNSGNTIYF
TRBD1,-,TRBV7-2,TRBJ2-7,TGTGCCAGCAGCTCGACAGGGGGTTACGAGCAGTACTTC,CASSSTGGYEQYF
TRBD2,-,TRBV4-2,TRBJ2-1,TGTGCCAGCAGCCAAGTCAGGAGCGGGAGGAACCCTTCCTACAATGAGCAGTTCTTC,CASSQVRSGRNPSYNEQFF
-,-,TRBV5-1,TRBJ2-7,TGCGCCAGCAGCTCGCGGGACCGATCCTACGAGCAGTACTTC,CASSSRDRSYEQYF
-,-,TRBV19,TRBJ2-7,TGTGCCAGTAGTGAAACAGGTGCCCCGGACGAGCAGTACTTC,CASSETGAPDEQYF
-,-,TRBV6-6,TRBJ2-3,TGTGCCAGCAGTTACCAGGCGCCCACAGATACGCAGTATTTT,CASSYQAPTDTQYF